Following are 30 T cell receptor beta chains from one sample sequenced in a study of blood T cell repertoires in COVID-19. TCRdb's table, derived via immunoSEQ multiplex PCR, lists solely in-frame clones and lacks some. The sample has about 200,000 clones, around nine tenths seen once. Specimen: peripheral blood. Receptor source: a man aged 18 to 35 with active or convalescent COVID-19.

DNA of the CDR3: TGTGCCAGTCAGCAGGAGGGGCACACTGAAGCTTTCTTT. Its protein is CASQQEGHTEAFF. The chain employs TRBV12-3 or TRBV12-4 and TRBJ1-1; TRBD1 might be the D (5 bases). The CDR3 is 13 residues long. V lost 9 bases to trimming and J lost 3 bases, with 14 bases between them.

The chain couples TRBV7-2 to TRBJ1-6; D gene ambiguous. This CDR3 has 16 amino acids. With 5 bases removed from V and 2 bases from J, the gap between germline ends came to 13 bases. Germline assignment: CDR1 SGHTA and CDR2 FQGNSA. The CDR3 DNA is TGTGCCAGCAGCCCCCGAGAGGGTGCCTATAATTCACCCCTCCACTTT. Translated, it gives CASSPREGAYNSPLHF.

J is TRBJ1-1 and V is TRBV5-4; 7 positions agree with TRBD1. J gave up 10 bases and V 2 bases, and 8 bases lay outside the gene matches. The germline gives CDR1 SGHNT, CDR2 YYREEE (reference sequence). The CDR3 is made up of 13 amino acids. CDR3 residues: CASSLRGGRGAFF. CDR3 in DNA: TGTGCCAGCAGCTTACGAGGGGGCAGGGGAGCTTTCTTT.

The chain joins TRBV30 to TRBJ2-1; 9 nucleotides line up with TRBD2. The CDR3 is 15 amino acids. The germline CDR1 and CDR2 sequences are GTSNPN and SVGIG (reference sequence). J was trimmed by 4 bases and V by 5 bases; bases with no gene match: 9. In DNA form, the CDR3 reads TGTGCCTGGCACCGAGCGGGAGGAATTTACAATGAGCAGTTCTTC. It yields the protein CAWHRAGGIYNEQFF.

The chain joins TRBV2 to TRBJ1-1; 7 bases fit TRBD1. From germline, CDR1 is SNHLY and CDR2 FYNNEI. The CDR3 totals 14 residues. V lost 6 bases and J lost 0; bases outside the gene matches: 4. The CDR3 here is CASRTGAMNTEAFF. CDR3 in DNA: TGTGCCAGCAGAACAGGGGCCATGAACACTGAAGCTTTCTTT. Variable domain in full (rest from reference TRBV2 and TRBJ1-1): EPEVTQTPSHQVTQMGQEVILRCVPISNHLYFYWYRQILGQKVEFLVSFYNNEISEKSEIFDDQFSVERPDGSNFTLKIRSTKLEDSAMYFCASRTGAMNTEAFFGQGTRLTVV.

This chain links TRBV5-6 with TRBJ2-3; 8 positions match TRBD1. The CDR3 is made up of 15 amino acids. V gave up 4 bases and J gave up 2 bases; unmatched junction bases: 6. Germline lookup yields CDR1 SGHDT and CDR2 YYEEEE. The CDR3 loop reads CASSRDQGATDTQYF. Here the CDR3 DNA reads TGTGCCAGCAGCCGGGATCAGGGGGCCACAGATACGCAGTATTTT.

The rearrangement uses TRBV9 and TRBJ1-1, with D perhaps TRBD1 (5 bases). CDR1 is SGDLS, CDR2 YYNGEE, per germline. The CDR3 is 13 amino acids. V shed 3 bases and J shed 5 bases, with 11 bases lying between them. DNA for the CDR3: TGTGCCAGCAGCGAGACCTCAGGGACTGAAGCTTTCTTT. Amino acids: CASSETSGTEAFF.

The chain has TRBV30 and TRBJ2-7; 9 bases are shared with TRBD2. With V trimmed by 0 bases and J by 6 bases, 6 bases remained unmatched. The CDR3 is 14 residues long. Germline values: CDR1 GTSNPN, CDR2 SVGIG (reference sequence). The CDR3, as DNA: TGTGCCTGGAGTGTACAAGCGGGAGGTTTCGAGCAGTACTTC. This gives the protein CAWSVQAGGFEQYF. Filled out from reference TRBV30 and TRBJ2-7, the complete variable domain reads SQTIHQWPATLVQPVGSPLSLECTVEGTSNPNLYWYRQAAGRGLQLLFYSVGIGQISSEVPQNLSASRPQDRQFILSSKKLLLSDSGFYLCAWSVQAGGFEQYFGPGTRLTVT.

This sequence joins TRBV11-1 and TRBJ2-5; D call uncertain. Per germline, CDR1 SGHAT and CDR2 FQDESV (reference sequence). V shed 5 bases and J shed 0 bases, with 10 bases lying between them. The CDR3 spans 14 residues. The CDR3 spells CASSLSRDQETQYF. DNA for the CDR3: TGTGCCAGCAGCCTCTCCCGGGACCAAGAGACCCAGTACTTC.

This chain connects TRBV18 to TRBJ1-1, with a possible D match to TRBD1 (6 bases). Germline assignment: CDR1 KGHSH and CDR2 LQKENI. With 2 bases removed from V and 0 bases from J, the gap between germline ends came to 10 bases. The CDR3 spans 15 residues. The CDR3 DNA reads TGTGCCAGCTCACCAAGTACAGGGATGAACACTGAAGCTTTCTTT. This encodes CASSPSTGMNTEAFF. The variable domain in full, completed from reference TRBV18 and TRBJ1-1, reads NAGVMQNPRHLVRRRGQEARLRCSPMKGHSHVYWYRQLPEEGLKFMVYLQKENIIDESGMPKERFSAEFPKEGPSILRIQQVVRGDSAAYFCASSPSTGMNTEAFFGQGTRLTVV.

V is TRBV23-1 and J is TRBJ2-3; weak D call: TRBD2 (6 bases). TRBV23-1 has ORF status, its function being uncertain. V gave up 3 bases and J gave up 2 bases, with 15 bases separating them. This CDR3 spans 16 amino acids. The CDR3 here is CASSHCGEWDTDTQYF. CDR3 coding DNA: TGCGCCAGCAGTCATTGCGGGGAATGGGACACAGATACGCAGTATTTT.

V usage is TRBV5-6 and J usage is TRBJ1-5; 8 nucleotides agree with TRBD1. V shed 0 bases and J 1 base; nucleotides not matched to a gene: 0. CDR3 length: 15 amino acids. CDR1 is SGHDT, CDR2 YYEEEE, per germline. As DNA, the CDR3 is TGTGCCAGCAGCTTGGGACAGGGGAGCAATCAGCCCCAGCATTTT. Amino acid sequence: CASSLGQGSNQPQHF.

The sample holds one count of this clone. V is TRBV2 and J is TRBJ1-1; 7 bases are a match to TRBD1. J gave up 5 bases and V 5 bases, and 14 bases lay outside the gene matches. CDR1 SNHLY and CDR2 FYNNEI come from the germline V gene. This CDR3 has 16 amino acids. The CDR3 spells CASSRDRGYGETEAFF. The CDR3 nucleotides are TGTGCCAGCAGTAGGGACAGAGGGTATGGGGAGACTGAAGCTTTCTTT.

This clone was counted a few times. This chain links TRBV5-1 with TRBJ1-5; D is perhaps TRBD1 (5 bases). V was clipped by 5 bases and J by 7 bases, with 10 bases between them. The CDR3 has 12 amino acids. Per germline, CDR1 SGHRS and CDR2 YFSETQ. Written as DNA, the CDR3 is TGCGCCAGCAGGGGGGGGGACCAGCCCCAGCATTTT. Protein: CASRGGDQPQHF.

The V and J genes are TRBV6-5 and TRBJ1-1, with D uncertain. Between the trimmed V and J ends, which lost 11 bases and 1 base, there was a span of 8 bases. Germline V CDR1 and CDR2: MNHEY, SVGAGI. The CDR3 extends over 11 amino acids. CDR3 DNA sequence: TGTGCCTCAAACAGGAACACTGAAGCTTTCTTT. It translates to CASNRNTEAFF.

This clone occurred once. The V gene is TRBV5-1, the J gene TRBJ2-7; 10 nucleotides align to TRBD1. Per the germline V gene, CDR1 is SGHRS and CDR2 is YFSETQ. Germline trimming cut 3 bases from V and 4 bases from J; bases unmatched to any gene: 13. The CDR3 sequence is 17 residues long. The DNA of the CDR3 is TGCGCCAGCAGCTCGGCCGTCGGGACAGGGGCTAGGTACGAGCAGTACTTC. Encoded protein: CASSSAVGTGARYEQYF. Full variable domain (missing parts from reference TRBV5-1 and TRBJ2-7): KAGVTQTPRYLIKTRGQQVTLSCSPISGHRSVSWYQQTPGQGLQFLFEYFSETQRNKGNFPGRFSGRQFSNSRSEMNVSTLELGDSALYLCASSSAVGTGARYEQYFGPGTRLTVT.

The V call is TRBV7-8, the J call TRBJ2-7; TRBD2 matches at 9 bases. Unmatched junction bases numbered 14, after V lost 5 bases and J lost 6 bases. There are 16 residues in the CDR3. Germline lookup yields CDR1 SGHVS and CDR2 FQNEAQ. CDR3 nucleotides: TGTGCCAGCAGCGTAGAAACGGGACTAGCAACCCGCGAGCAGTACTTC. Its protein product is CASSVETGLATREQYF. The complete variable domain, with remaining parts taken from reference TRBV7-8 and TRBJ2-7, reads GAGVSQSPRYKVAKRGQDVALRCDPISGHVSLFWYQQALGQGPEFLTYFQNEAQLDKSGLPSDRFFAERPEGSVSTLKIQRTQQEDSAVYLCASSVETGLATREQYFGPGTRLTVT.

The rearrangement uses TRBV9 and TRBJ1-1; a weak D match, TRBD1 (5 bases). Germline V gene data show CDR1 as SGDLS and CDR2 as YYNGEE. V lost 4 bases and J lost 5, with 18 bases in between. This CDR3 comprises 15 residues. The CDR3 spells CASSPRRDVRTEAFF. The CDR3 DNA is TGTGCCAGCAGCCCCCGGAGGGACGTCCGGACTGAAGCTTTCTTT.

This clone occurred a few times. The rearrangement uses TRBV30 and TRBJ1-2; D gene uncertain. Deletions cut 1 base from V and 7 bases from J, with 7 bases between. The CDR3 has 11 residues. The germline V gene has CDR1 GTSNPN and CDR2 SVGIG (reference sequence). CDR3 protein: CAWSGGAGYTF. The DNA of the CDR3 is TGTGCCTGGAGTGGAGGAGCTGGCTACACCTTC.

The rearrangement uses TRBV6-5 and TRBJ1-5; 7 positions agree with TRBD1. The J segment lost 9 bases and the V segment lost 8 bases, leaving 13 bases of the junction unmatched. CDR1 is MNHEY and CDR2 is SVGAGI in the germline V gene. This CDR3 region has 14 residues. CDR3 loop: CASGQGQIVGPQHF. The CDR3 DNA follows: TGTGCCAGCGGCCAGGGACAGATAGTGGGGCCCCAGCATTTT.

The DNA for the CDR3 is TGTGCCAGCAGCCCTGGGCGGGGGAACGCCTACGGCTATGGCTACACCTTC. It specifies CASSPGRGNAYGYGYTF. The chain uses TRBV7-9 and TRBJ1-2; possibly TRBD1 for D (5 bases). The CDR3 is made up of 17 amino acids. CDR1 is SEHNR, CDR2 FQNEAQ, per germline (reference sequence). Between the trimmed V and J ends, which lost 5 bases and 4 bases, there was a span of 23 bases.

This CDR3 reads CASSLLTGNKPDTQYF. Written as DNA, the CDR3 is TGTGCCAGCAGCTTGTTGACAGGGAATAAGCCAGATACGCAGTATTTT. The chain combines TRBV5-4 with TRBJ2-3, with 7 bases lining up with TRBD1. V lost 1 base to trimming and J lost 4 bases; unmatched junction nucleotides: 9. This CDR3 has 16 residues. Germline-derived CDR1 and CDR2 are SGHNT and YYREEE (reference sequence).

CDR3 in amino acids: CASRDIEPYEQYF. The CDR3 DNA reads as TGTGCCAGCAGGGACATAGAACCCTACGAGCAGTACTTC. The chain carries TRBV2 and TRBJ2-7; D may be TRBD1 (5 bases). Trimming shortened V by 6 bases and J by 2 bases, and 11 bases separated the two germline ends. Germline V gives CDR1 SNHLY, CDR2 FYNNEI. This CDR3 is 13 amino acids long. Full variable domain (outside the CDR3, taken from reference TRBV2 and TRBJ2-7): EPEVTQTPSHQVTQMGQEVILRCVPISNHLYFYWYRQILGQKVEFLVSFYNNEISEKSEIFDDQFSVERPDGSNFTLKIRSTKLEDSAMYFCASRDIEPYEQYFGPGTRLTVT.

This sequence joins TRBV3-1 (or the pseudogene TRBV3-2) and TRBJ1-1; weak D call: TRBD1 (5 bases). V shed 3 bases and J shed 6 bases, with 14 bases lying between them. In germline, CDR1 is LGHDT, CDR2 YNNKEL (reference sequence). This CDR3 comprises 14 residues. The CDR3 coding sequence is TGTGCCAGCAGCCAGGTCCAGGGTAGATCTGAAGCTTTCTTT. Protein: CASSQVQGRSEAFF.

The count of this clone is one. J is TRBJ2-5 and V is TRBV4-1; weak D call: TRBD1 (5 bases). CDR3 size: 13 residues. Germline V gene lookup returns CDR1 MGHRA and CDR2 YSYEKL. V was clipped by 8 bases and J by 3 bases, with 13 bases between them. CDR3 sequence (DNA): TGCGCCAGCGCACCTGGCAGGGAAGAGACCCAGTACTTC. This codes for CASAPGREETQYF.

The gene calls are TRBV15 and TRBJ2-7, with D possibly matching TRBD1 (7 bases). This CDR3 spans 17 amino acids. Germline CDR1 LNHNV, CDR2 YYDKDF (reference sequence). Trimming left V 5 bases short and J 0 bases short, with 20 bases between. The CDR3 sequence: CATSGGTDRVSSYEQYF. The CDR3 nucleotides are TGTGCCACCAGCGGGGGGACAGATAGAGTAAGCTCCTACGAGCAGTACTTC.

This clone showed up just once. This rearrangement joins TRBV19 to TRBJ1-2, with 10 bases that match TRBD1. CDR3 length equals 17 residues. The V gene's germline CDR1 is LNHDA and CDR2 SQIVND (reference sequence). V shed 5 bases and J 2 bases; nucleotides not matched to a gene: 11. The CDR3 DNA is TGTGCCAGTAGTCCAGGGACAGGGGCGGCTCTCAACTATGGCTACACCTTC. Protein product: CASSPGTGAALNYGYTF.

The chain is built from TRBV29-1 and TRBJ1-2; D ambiguous. Trimming stripped 2 bases from V and 4 bases from J, with 5 bases between. Germline-derived CDR1 and CDR2 are SQVTM and ANQGSEA. This CDR3 spans 11 amino acids. CDR3 protein: CSVEFSYGYTF. For the CDR3, the DNA is TGCAGCGTTGAATTCAGCTATGGCTACACCTTC.

In the case of this clone: Other DNA sequences from this sample encode an identical CDR3 as well. The V gene is TRBV12-3 or TRBV12-4, the J gene TRBJ1-1, with TRBD1 matching over 7 bases. The CDR3 sequence is 13 residues long. V shed 3 bases and J 5 bases; nucleotides not matched to a gene: 3. CDR3 loop: CASSLTGRTEAFF. The CDR3 DNA reads TGTGCCAGCAGTTTGACAGGGAGGACTGAAGCTTTCTTT.

The rearrangement links TRBV5-4 to TRBJ1-2, with D possibly matching TRBD1 (5 bases). The CDR3 consists of 14 residues. In germline, CDR1 is SGHNT, CDR2 YYREEE (reference sequence). With 1 base removed from V and 8 bases from J, the gap between germline ends came to 15 bases. CDR3 in DNA: TGTGCCAGCAGCTTGCTAACAGGAGTGGCAGGCTACACCTTC. This codes for CASSLLTGVAGYTF.